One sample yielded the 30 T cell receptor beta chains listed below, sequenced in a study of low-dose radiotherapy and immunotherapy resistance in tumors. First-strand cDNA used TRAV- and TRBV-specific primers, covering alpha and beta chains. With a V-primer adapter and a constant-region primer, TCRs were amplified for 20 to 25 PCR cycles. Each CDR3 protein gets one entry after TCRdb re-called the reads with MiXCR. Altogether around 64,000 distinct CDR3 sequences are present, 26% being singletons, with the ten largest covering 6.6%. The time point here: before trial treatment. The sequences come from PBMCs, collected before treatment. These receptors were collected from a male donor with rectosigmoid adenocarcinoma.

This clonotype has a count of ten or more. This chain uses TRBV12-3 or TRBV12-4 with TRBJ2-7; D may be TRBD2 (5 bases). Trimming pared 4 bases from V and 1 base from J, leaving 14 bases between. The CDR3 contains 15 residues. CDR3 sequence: CASSWTGRGSYEQYF. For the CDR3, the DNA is TGTGCCAGCAGTTGGACCGGACGGGGATCCTACGAGCAGTACTTC.

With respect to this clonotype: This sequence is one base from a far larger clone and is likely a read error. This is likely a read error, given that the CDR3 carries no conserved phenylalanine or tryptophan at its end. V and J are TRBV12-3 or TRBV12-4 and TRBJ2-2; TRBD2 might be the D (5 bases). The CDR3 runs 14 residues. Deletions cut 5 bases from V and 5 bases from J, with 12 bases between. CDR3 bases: TGTGCCAGCAGTGACTCCGGGGAGACCGGGGAGCTGTTTCTT. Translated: CASSDSGETGELFL.

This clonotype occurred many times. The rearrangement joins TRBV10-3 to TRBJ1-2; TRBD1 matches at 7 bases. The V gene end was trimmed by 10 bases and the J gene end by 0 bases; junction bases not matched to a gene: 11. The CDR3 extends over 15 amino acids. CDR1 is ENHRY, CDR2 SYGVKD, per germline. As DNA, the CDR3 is TGTGCCACCGATGGGACAGAGAGCACTAACTATGGCTACACCTTC. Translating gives CATDGTESTNYGYTF.

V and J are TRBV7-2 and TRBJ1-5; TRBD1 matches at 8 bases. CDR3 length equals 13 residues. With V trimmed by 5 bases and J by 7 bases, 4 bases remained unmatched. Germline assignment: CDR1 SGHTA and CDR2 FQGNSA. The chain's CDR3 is CASSGQGRQPQHF. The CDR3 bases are TGTGCCAGCAGCGGACAGGGACGGCAGCCCCAGCATTTT.

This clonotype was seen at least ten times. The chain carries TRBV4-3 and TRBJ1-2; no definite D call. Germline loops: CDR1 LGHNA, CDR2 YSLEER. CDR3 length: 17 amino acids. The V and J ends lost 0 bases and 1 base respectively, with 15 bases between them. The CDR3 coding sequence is TGCGCCAGCAGCCAAGATGATAATCCTCGGCTTAACTATGGCTACACCTTC. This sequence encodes CASSQDDNPRLNYGYTF.

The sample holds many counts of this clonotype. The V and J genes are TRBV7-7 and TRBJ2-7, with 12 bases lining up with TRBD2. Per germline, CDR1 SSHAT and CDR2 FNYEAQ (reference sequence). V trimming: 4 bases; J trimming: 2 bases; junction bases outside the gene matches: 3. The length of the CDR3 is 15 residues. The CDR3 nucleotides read TGTGCCAGCAGCTCCACTAGCGGGGGGACCTACGAGCAGTACTTC. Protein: CASSSTSGGTYEQYF.

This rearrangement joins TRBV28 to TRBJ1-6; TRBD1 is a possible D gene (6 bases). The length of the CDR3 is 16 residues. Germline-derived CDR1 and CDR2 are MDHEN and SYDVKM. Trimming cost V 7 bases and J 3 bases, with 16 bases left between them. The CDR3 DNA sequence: TGTGCCAGCACCCCTTCGCAGGGGAGCTATAATTCACCCCTCCACTTT. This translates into CASTPSQGSYNSPLHF.

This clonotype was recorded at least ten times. The CDR3 nucleotides are TGTGCCAGCAGCCAAGGCTGGGAAGCTTTCTTT. Its translation: CASSQGWEAFF. This rearrangement joins TRBV4-2 to TRBJ1-1; D is unresolved. The ends were cut back, 1 base at V and 8 bases at J, with 5 bases in the middle. CDR3 length: 11 amino acids. Per the germline V gene, CDR1 is LGHNA and CDR2 is YNFKEQ.

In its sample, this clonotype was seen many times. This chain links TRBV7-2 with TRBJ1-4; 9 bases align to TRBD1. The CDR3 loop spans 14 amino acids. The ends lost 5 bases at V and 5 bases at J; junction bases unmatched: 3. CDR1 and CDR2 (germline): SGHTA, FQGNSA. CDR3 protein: CASSPDRGNEKLFF. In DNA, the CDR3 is TGTGCCAGCAGCCCTGACAGGGGGAATGAAAAACTGTTTTTT.

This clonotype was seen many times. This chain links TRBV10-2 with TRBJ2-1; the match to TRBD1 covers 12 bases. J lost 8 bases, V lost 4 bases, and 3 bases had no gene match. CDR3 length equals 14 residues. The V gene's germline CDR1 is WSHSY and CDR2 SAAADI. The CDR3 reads CASSVGQGAYEQFF. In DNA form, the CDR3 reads TGCGCCAGCAGTGTGGGACAGGGGGCCTATGAGCAGTTCTTC.

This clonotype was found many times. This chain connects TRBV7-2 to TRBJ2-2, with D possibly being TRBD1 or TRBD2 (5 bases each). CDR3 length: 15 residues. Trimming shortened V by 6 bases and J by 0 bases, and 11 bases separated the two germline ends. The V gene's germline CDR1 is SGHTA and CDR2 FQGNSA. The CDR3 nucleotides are TGTGCCAGCAGAACCGGGACCTCGAACACCGGGGAGCTGTTTTTT. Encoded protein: CASRTGTSNTGELFF. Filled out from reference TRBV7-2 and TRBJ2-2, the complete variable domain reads GAGVSQSPSNKVTEKGKDVELRCDPISGHTALYWYRQSLGQGLEFLIYFQGNSAPDKSGLPSDRFSAERTGGSVSTLTIQRTQQEDSAVYLCASRTGTSNTGELFFGEGSRLTVL.

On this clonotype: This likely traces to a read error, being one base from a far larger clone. CDR3 in DNA: TGTGCCAGCAGCTTAGGGATGTGCAATGAGCAGTTCTTC. Translation gives CASSLGMCNEQFF. This chain links TRBV11-2 with TRBJ2-1; D call uncertain. The CDR3 covers 13 residues. V was cut by 1 base and J by 6 bases, with 7 bases left in between. Germline V gives CDR1 SGHAT, CDR2 FQNNGV.

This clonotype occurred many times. The CDR3 DNA is TGTGCCAGCAGCTTAGACGGGCTAGCGGGGGGCCGGTCGTACCAAGAGACCCAGTACTTC. This translates into CASSLDGLAGGRSYQETQYF. This chain uses TRBV11-2 with TRBJ2-5, with 11 bases fitting TRBD2. There are 20 residues in the CDR3. The germline V gene encodes CDR1 SGHAT and CDR2 FQNNGV. V was clipped by 0 bases and J by 0 bases; unmatched bases: 12.

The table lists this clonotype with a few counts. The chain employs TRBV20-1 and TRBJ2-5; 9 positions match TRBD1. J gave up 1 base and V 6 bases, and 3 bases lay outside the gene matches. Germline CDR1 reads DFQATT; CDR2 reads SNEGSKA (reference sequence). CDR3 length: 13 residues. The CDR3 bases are TGCAGTGCCGGACAGGGGAGCCAAGAGACCCAGTACTTC. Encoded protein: CSAGQGSQETQYF.

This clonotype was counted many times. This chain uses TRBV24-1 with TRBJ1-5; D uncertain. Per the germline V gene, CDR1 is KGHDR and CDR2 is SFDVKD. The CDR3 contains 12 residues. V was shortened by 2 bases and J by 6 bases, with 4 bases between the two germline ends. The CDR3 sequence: CATSDSVQPQHF. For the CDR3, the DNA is TGTGCCACCAGTGATTCAGTTCAGCCCCAGCATTTT.

CDR3 sequence: CASSQFEVGDSYTGELFF. The CDR3 DNA reads as TGTGCCAGCAGCCAATTCGAGGTGGGAGACAGTTACACCGGGGAGCTGTTTTTT. V usage is TRBV3-1 and J usage is TRBJ2-2; D may correspond to TRBD1 or TRBD2 (5 bases each). Germline loops: CDR1 LGHDT, CDR2 YNNKEL (reference sequence). Trimming shortened V by 2 bases and J by 3 bases, and 19 bases separated the two germline ends. The CDR3 is made up of 18 amino acids.

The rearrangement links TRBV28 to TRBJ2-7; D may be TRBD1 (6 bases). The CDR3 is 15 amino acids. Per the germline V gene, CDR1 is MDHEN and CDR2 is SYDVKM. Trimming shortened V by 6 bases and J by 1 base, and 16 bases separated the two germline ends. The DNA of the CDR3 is TGTGCCAGCAGAGGAACAGGGATGGAATCCTACGAGCAGTACTTC. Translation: CASRGTGMESYEQYF.

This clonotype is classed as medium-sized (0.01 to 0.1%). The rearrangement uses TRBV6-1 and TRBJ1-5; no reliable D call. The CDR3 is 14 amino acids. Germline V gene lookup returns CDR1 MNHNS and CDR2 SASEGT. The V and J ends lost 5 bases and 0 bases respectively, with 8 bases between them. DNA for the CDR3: TGTGCCAGCAGTTCTGGCCATAGCAATCAGCCCCAGCATTTT. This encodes CASSSGHSNQPQHF.

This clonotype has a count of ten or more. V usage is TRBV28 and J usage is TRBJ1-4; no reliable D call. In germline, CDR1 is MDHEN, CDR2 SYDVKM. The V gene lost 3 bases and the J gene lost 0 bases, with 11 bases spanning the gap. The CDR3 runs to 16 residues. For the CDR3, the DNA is TGTGCCAGCAGTTTTCCTGGACGGGCAACTAATGAAAAACTGTTTTTT. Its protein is CASSFPGRATNEKLFF.

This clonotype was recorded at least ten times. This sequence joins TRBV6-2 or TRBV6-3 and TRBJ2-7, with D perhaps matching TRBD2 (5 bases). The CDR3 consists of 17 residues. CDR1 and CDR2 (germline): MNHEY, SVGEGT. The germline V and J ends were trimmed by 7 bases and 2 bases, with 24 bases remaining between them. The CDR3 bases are TGTGCCAGCACCGACACCAATCCTCGGGAAGCGACCTACGAGCAGTACTTC. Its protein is CASTDTNPREATYEQYF.

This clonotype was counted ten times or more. The CDR3 spells CASSSFLRDTQYF. In nucleotides, the CDR3 is TGTGCCAGCAGTTCCTTCCTTCGAGATACGCAGTATTTT. V and J are TRBV12-3 or TRBV12-4 and TRBJ2-3; D remains ambiguous. The CDR3 consists of 13 residues. Trimming took 4 bases from V and 5 from J, leaving 10 bases between them.

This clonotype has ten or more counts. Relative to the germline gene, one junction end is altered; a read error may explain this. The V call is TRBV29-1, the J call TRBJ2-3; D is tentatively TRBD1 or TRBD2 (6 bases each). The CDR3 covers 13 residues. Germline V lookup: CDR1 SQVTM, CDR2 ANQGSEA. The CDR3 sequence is CSSVGGDKPTVRF. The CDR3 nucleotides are TGCAGCTCTGTGGGCGGGGACAAGCCAACCGTTCGATTT.

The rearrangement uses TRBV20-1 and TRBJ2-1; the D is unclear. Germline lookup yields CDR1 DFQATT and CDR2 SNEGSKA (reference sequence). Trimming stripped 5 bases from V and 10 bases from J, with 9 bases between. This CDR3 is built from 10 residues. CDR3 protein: CSAGDGEQFF. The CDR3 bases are TGCAGTGCTGGGGATGGGGAGCAGTTCTTC.

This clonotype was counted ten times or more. In DNA, the CDR3 is TGTGCCAGTAGATCCCTCGGGGCGGGACATTCCAACTATGGCTACACCTTC. It encodes CASRSLGAGHSNYGYTF. This chain links TRBV19 with TRBJ1-2; D possibly corresponds to TRBD1 (6 bases). CDR3 length: 17 amino acids. Looked up from germline, CDR1 is LNHDA and CDR2 is SQIVND (reference sequence). V was shortened by 6 bases and J by 2 bases, with 22 bases between the two germline ends.

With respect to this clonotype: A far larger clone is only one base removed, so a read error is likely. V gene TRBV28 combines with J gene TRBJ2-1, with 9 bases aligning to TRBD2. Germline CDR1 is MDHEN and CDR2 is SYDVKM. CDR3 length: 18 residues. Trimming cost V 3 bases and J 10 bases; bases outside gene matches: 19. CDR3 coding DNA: TGTGCCAGCAGTTTCGGCAGAAGACTAGCGGAGAGCTCCTACGAGCAGTTCTTC. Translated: CASSFGRRLAESSYEQFF. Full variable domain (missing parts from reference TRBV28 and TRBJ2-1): DVKVTQSSRYLVKRTGEKVFLECVQDMDHENMFWYRQDPGLGLRLIYFSYDVKMKEKGDIPEGYSVSREKKERFSLILESASTNQTSMYLCASSFGRRLAESSYEQFFGPGTRLTVL.

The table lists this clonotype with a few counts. CDR3 in amino acids: CASSPIGGSTDTQYF. As DNA, the CDR3 is TGTGCCAGCAGCCCCATCGGAGGCAGCACAGATACGCAGTATTTT. This chain joins TRBV28 and TRBJ2-3, with TRBD2 as a possible D gene (5 bases). V was pared by 6 bases and J by 0 bases, with 13 bases between. The CDR3 loop spans 15 amino acids. Looked up from germline, CDR1 is MDHEN and CDR2 is SYDVKM.

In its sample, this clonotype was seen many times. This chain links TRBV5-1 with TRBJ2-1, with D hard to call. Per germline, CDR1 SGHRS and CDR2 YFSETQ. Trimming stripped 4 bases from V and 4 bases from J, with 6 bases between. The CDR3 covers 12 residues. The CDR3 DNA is TGCGCCAGCAGCAACCAGTACAATGAGCAGTTCTTC. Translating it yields CASSNQYNEQFF.

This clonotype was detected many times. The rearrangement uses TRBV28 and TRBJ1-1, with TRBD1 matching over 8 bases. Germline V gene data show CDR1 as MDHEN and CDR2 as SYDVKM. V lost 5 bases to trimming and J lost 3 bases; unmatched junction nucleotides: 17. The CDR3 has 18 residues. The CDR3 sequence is CASSPSRGRTFMDTEAFF. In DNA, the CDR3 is TGTGCCAGCAGTCCATCCAGGGGGCGCACCTTTATGGACACTGAAGCTTTCTTT.

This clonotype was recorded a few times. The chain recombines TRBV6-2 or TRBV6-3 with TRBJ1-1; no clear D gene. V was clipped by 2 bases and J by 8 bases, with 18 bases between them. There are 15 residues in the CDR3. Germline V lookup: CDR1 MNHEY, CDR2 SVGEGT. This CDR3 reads CASSYKGAAEREAFF. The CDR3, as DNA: TGTGCCAGCAGTTACAAGGGTGCGGCCGAACGAGAAGCTTTCTTT.

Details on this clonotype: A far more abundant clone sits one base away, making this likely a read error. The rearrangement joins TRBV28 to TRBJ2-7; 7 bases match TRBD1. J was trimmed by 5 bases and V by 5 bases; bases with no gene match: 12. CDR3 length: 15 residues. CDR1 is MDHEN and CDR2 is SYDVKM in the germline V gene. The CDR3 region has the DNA TGTGCCAGCAGTAAAGTCCGGGACAGTGGCCACGAGCAGTACTTC. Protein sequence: CASSKVRDSGHEQYF. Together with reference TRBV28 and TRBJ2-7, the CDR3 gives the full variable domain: DVKVTQSSRYLVKRTGEKVFLECVQDMDHENMFWYRQDPGLGLRLIYFSYDVKMKEKGDIPEGYSVSREKKERFSLILESASTNQTSMYLCASSKVRDSGHEQYFGPGTRLTVT.